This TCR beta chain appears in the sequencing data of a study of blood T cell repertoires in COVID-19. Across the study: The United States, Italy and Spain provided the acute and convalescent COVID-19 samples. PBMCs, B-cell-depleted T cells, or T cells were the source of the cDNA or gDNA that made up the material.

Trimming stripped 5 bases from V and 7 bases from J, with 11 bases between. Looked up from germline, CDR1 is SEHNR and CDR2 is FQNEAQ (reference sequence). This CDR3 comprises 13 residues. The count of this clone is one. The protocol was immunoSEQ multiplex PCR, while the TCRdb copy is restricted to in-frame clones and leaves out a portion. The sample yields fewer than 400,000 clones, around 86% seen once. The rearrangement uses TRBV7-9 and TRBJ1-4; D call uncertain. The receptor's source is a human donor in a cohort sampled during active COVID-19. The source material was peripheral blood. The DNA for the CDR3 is TGTGCCAGCAGCCCCCCGGGTCCTGAAAAACTGTTTTTT. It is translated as CASSPPGPEKLFF.